A selection of T cell receptor beta chains follows, all from one sample in a study of blood T cell repertoires in COVID-19. Libraries were prepared by immunoSEQ multiplex PCR; TCRdb keeps only in-frame clonotypes and omits some of them. This table has 450,000 or so clones, 89% appearing once. The specimen was peripheral blood. Receptors originate from a middle-aged woman with COVID-19, enrolled during active disease. Each CDR3 is given with its conserved first and last residue. A D gene is named only where the DNA matches it firmly. Expanded clones get a size class; other rows say once, few or many, or leave the size out.

v_gene	abundance	d_gene	j_gene	CDR3nt	CDR3aa
TRBV30	few	.	TRBJ1-2	TGTGCCTGGATGAGTACAGGGTTTGGCTACACCTTC	CAWMSTGFGYTF
TRBV6-4	.	.	TRBJ2-3	TGTGCCAGCAGCCCTCATGGGGGGGCCGACACAGATACGCAGTATTTT	CASSPHGGADTDTQYF
TRBV5-1	.	TRBD1	TRBJ1-4	TGCGCCAGCAGCTTGGTCGGACAGGGGGAGGAAAAACTGTTTTTT	CASSLVGQGEEKLFF
TRBV28	.	.	TRBJ1-1	TGTGCCAGCACCCCATACGGGGGGATGAACACTGAAGCTTTCTTT	CASTPYGGMNTEAFF
TRBV18	.	.	TRBJ2-2	TGTGCCAGCTCACCAGCGCCGAACACCGGGGGGCTGTTTTTT	CASSPAPNTGGLFF
TRBV28	once	TRBD1	TRBJ1-3	TGTGCCAGCATTCCCAACAGGGGGCAGGTGACAAGTGGAAACACCATATATTTT	CASIPNRGQVTSGNTIYF
TRBV10-3	.	.	TRBJ1-5	TGTGCCATCGGGCCAGACAGGTTGGGAGGCAATCAGCCCCAGCATTTT	CAIGPDRLGGNQPQHF
TRBV29-1	.	TRBD1	TRBJ1-4	TGCAGCGTTGAAGCAGGGGGCAAGGAAAAACTGTTTTTT	CSVEAGGKEKLFF
TRBV5-4	.	.	TRBJ1-6	TGTGCCAGCAGCTCGGACAGTTCCTATAATTCACCCCTCCACTTT	CASSSDSSYNSPLHF
TRBV19	.	TRBD1	TRBJ1-1	TGTGCCAGTACCGGTCCCGGGACAGGGAAGAACACTGAAGCTTTCTTT	CASTGPGTGKNTEAFF
TRBV7-2	.	TRBD1	TRBJ2-3	TGTGCCAGCAGCTTAAGGGACAGGGAAGATACGCAGTATTTT	CASSLRDREDTQYF
TRBV5-6	once	.	TRBJ1-5	TGTGCCAGCAGCTTTTCTGTGAATCAGCCCCAGCATTTT	CASSFSVNQPQHF
TRBV7-2	.	.	TRBJ2-1	TGTGCCAGCAGCTTGTCTAGCTACAATGAGCAGTTCTTC	CASSLSSYNEQFF
TRBV6-1	.	.	TRBJ1-2	TGTGCCAGCAGTGAGAGCTTAAATAACTATGGCTACACCTTC	CASSESLNNYGYTF